This TCR beta chain was found in a study of blood T cell repertoires in COVID-19. Study-wide context: Some COVID-19 samples were acute and others convalescent; all came from the United States, Italy and Spain. Sources were T cells, B-cell-depleted T cells, or PBMCs; the material itself was cDNA or gDNA.

This clone was observed once. Original processing methods: Counts of nucleated cells, estimated from reference gene primer amplification, were obtained. Sequenced by immunoSEQ multiplex PCR; TCRdb stores in-frame clones only, minus some. The DNA was the basis for D and trimming; V, J and clone size are from that table. Of fewer than 150,000 clones in the sample, around 82% were seen once. The sequence was obtained from a human donor in a cohort sampled during active COVID-19. What was sequenced was peripheral blood.

CDR3 in amino acids: CASSLDSGPLEQYF. CDR3 in DNA: TGTGCCAGCAGCTTGGACAGCGGTCCCCTCGAGCAGTACTTC. This sequence joins TRBV5-4 and TRBJ2-7, with a weak D call TRBD2 (5 bases). Germline V gene lookup returns CDR1 SGHNT and CDR2 YYREEE (reference sequence). CDR3 length: 14 residues. The V end was cut by 0 bases, the J end by 6 bases, with 13 bases between.